A selection of T cell receptor beta chains follows, all from one sample in a study of blood T cell repertoires in COVID-19. The protocol was immunoSEQ multiplex PCR, while the TCRdb copy is restricted to in-frame clones and leaves out a portion. The sample carries about 40,000 clones, roughly 86% recorded once. Specimen: peripheral blood. These TCRs come from a man aged 50 or older in a cohort sampled during active COVID-19. CDR3s include the opening cysteine and the closing phenylalanine or tryptophan. D genes are given only for firm matches. Only some rows state a clone size, as once, few, many or a class for expanded clones.

>-|TRBV11-2|TRBJ2-1|-
CASSLVSLTGINNEQFF
TGTGCCAGCAGCTTAGTATCCCTAACGGGTATAAACAATGAGCAGTTCTTC
>-|TRBV30|TRBJ1-2|-
CASPSGDLYGYTF
TGTGCATCGCCCTCAGGGGACCTTTATGGCTACACCTTC
>-|TRBV19|TRBJ2-2|TRBD1
CASSIPKWGQGELFF
TGTGCCAGTAGTATACCAAAGTGGGGACAGGGGGAGCTGTTTTTT
>-|TRBV27|TRBJ1-6|-
CASSLGHSPLHF
TGTGCCAGCAGTTTAGGCCATTCACCCCTCCACTTT
>-|TRBV4-1|TRBJ2-2|-
CASSQEKRALAGGELFF
TGCGCCAGCAGCCAAGAAAAAAGGGCCCTAGCTGGCGGGGAGCTGTTTTTT
>once|TRBV7-9|TRBJ2-4|TRBD1
CASSLGTGGTKNIQYF
TGTGCCAGCAGCTTAGGGACAGGGGGGACCAAAAACATTCAGTACTTC
>-|TRBV7-2|TRBJ2-7|-
CASSLPPGGVQYF
TGTGCCAGCAGCCTCCCTCCCGGGGGTGTGCAGTACTTC
>-|TRBV29-1|TRBJ2-1|TRBD1
CSVEDSDRESYNEQFF
TGCAGCGTTGAAGACTCGGACAGGGAATCCTACAATGAGCAGTTCTTC
>-|TRBV15|TRBJ1-4|-
CATSAGPGGFTNEKLFF
TGTGCCACCTCAGCCGGGCCCGGGGGATTTACTAATGAAAAACTGTTTTTT
>-|TRBV6-1|TRBJ2-1|-
CASSETADRTYNEQFF
TGTGCCAGCAGTGAAACGGCGGACAGAACCTACAATGAGCAGTTCTTC
>few|TRBV11-2|TRBJ2-7|TRBD1
CASSPGTGFGYEQYF
TGTGCCAGCAGCCCCGGGACAGGGTTTGGCTACGAGCAGTACTTC
>-|TRBV5-1|TRBJ1-1|-
CASSWGGSGAFF
TGCGCCAGCAGCTGGGGAGGGTCAGGTGCTTTCTTT
>-|TRBV19|TRBJ2-2|-
CASSPDYTGELFF
TGTGCCAGTAGTCCCGACTACACCGGGGAGCTGTTTTTT
>-|TRBV5-1|TRBJ2-1|TRBD1
CASSLASGTGPYNEQFF
TGCGCCAGCAGCTTGGCCAGCGGGACAGGGCCCTACAATGAGCAGTTCTTC
>-|TRBV23-1|TRBJ2-6|TRBD1
CASSLSRDRYLSGANVLTF
TGCGCCAGCAGTCTTTCCCGGGACAGGTATCTCTCTGGGGCCAACGTCCTGACTTTC